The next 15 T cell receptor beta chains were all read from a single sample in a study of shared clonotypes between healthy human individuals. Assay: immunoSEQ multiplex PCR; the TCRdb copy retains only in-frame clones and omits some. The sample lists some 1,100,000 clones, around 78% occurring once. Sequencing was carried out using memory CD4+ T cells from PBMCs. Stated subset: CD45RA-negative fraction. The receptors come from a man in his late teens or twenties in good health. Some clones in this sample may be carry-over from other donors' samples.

This chain's CDR3 is CSARVRNEQFF. CDR3 DNA sequence: TGCAGTGCTAGGGTCCGTAATGAGCAGTTCTTC. This chain joins TRBV20-1 and TRBJ2-1; D not certain. V gave up 3 bases and J gave up 7 bases, with 7 bases separating them. The CDR3 contains 11 residues. Germline V gives CDR1 DFQATT, CDR2 SNEGSKA (reference sequence).

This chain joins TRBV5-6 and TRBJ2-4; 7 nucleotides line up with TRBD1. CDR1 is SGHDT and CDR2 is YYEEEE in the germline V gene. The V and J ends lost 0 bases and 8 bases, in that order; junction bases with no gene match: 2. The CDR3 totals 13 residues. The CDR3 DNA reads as TGTGCCAGCAGCTTGGGACAGGGAGACATTCAGTACTTC. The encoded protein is CASSLGQGDIQYF.

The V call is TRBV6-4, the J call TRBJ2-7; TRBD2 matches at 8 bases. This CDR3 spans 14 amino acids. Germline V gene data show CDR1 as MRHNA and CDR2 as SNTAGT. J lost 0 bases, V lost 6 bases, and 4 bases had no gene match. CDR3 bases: TGTGCCAGCAGCGTAGCGGGAAGCTCCTACGAGCAGTACTTC. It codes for CASSVAGSSYEQYF.

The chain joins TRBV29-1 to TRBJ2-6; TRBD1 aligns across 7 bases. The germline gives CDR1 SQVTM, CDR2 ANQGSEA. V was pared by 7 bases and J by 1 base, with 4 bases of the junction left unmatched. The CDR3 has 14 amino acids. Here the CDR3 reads CSASQGSGANVLTF. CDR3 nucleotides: TGCAGCGCCTCACAGGGGTCTGGGGCCAACGTCCTGACTTTC.

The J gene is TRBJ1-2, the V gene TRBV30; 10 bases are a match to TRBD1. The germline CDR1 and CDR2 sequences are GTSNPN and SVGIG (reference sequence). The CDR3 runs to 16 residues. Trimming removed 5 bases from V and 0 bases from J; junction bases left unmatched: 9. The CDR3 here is CAWSRQGALSNYGYTF. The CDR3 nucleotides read TGTGCCTGGTCAAGACAGGGGGCGCTTTCTAACTATGGCTACACCTTC. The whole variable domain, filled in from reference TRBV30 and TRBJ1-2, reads SQTIHQWPATLVQPVGSPLSLECTVEGTSNPNLYWYRQAAGRGLQLLFYSVGIGQISSEVPQNLSASRPQDRQFILSSKKLLLSDSGFYLCAWSRQGALSNYGYTFGSGTRLTVV.

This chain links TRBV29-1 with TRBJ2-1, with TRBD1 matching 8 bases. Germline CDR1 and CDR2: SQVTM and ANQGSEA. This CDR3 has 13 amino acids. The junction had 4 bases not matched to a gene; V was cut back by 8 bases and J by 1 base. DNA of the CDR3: TGCAGCACCAGACAGGGGTCCTACAATGAGCAGTTCTTC. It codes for CSTRQGSYNEQFF.

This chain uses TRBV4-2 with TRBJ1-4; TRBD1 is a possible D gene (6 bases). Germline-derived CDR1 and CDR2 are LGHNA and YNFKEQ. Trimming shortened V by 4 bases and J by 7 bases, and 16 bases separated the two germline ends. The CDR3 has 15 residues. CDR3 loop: CASSLNTGSGEKLFF. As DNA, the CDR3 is TGTGCCAGCAGCCTAAATACAGGGTCGGGTGAAAAACTGTTTTTT.

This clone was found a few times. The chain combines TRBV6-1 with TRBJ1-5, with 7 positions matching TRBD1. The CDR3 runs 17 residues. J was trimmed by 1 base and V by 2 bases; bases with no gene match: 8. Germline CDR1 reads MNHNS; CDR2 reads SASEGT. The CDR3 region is CASSERDSIMSNQPQHF. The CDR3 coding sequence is TGTGCCAGCAGTGAAAGGGACAGCATAATGAGCAATCAGCCCCAGCATTTT.

CDR3 sequence reads: CASSLRMFNEKLFF. The CDR3 DNA sequence: TGTGCCAGCAGTCTACGGATGTTTAATGAAAAACTGTTTTTT. The V gene is TRBV28, the J gene TRBJ1-4; D call uncertain. This CDR3 is built from 14 residues. The V and J ends lost 5 bases and 4 bases respectively, with 11 bases between them. The germline gives CDR1 MDHEN, CDR2 SYDVKM.

The CDR3 sequence is CATRDGTSGYNEQFF. The CDR3 DNA follows: TGTGCCACAAGAGACGGGACTAGCGGCTACAATGAGCAGTTCTTC. The rearrangement uses TRBV10-3 and TRBJ2-1, with 11 nucleotides matching TRBD2. Trimming at V came to 10 bases and at J to 3 bases, leaving 8 bases not matched to a gene. The CDR3 is 15 residues long. Germline assignment: CDR1 ENHRY and CDR2 SYGVKD.

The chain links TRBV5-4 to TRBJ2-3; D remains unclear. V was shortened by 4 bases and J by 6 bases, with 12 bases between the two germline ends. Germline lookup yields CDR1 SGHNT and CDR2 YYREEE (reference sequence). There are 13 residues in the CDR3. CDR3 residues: CASSPEPGDTQYF. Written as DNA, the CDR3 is TGTGCCAGCAGCCCGGAACCCGGGGATACGCAGTATTTT. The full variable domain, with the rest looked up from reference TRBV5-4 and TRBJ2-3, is ETGVTQSPTHLIKTRGQQVTLRCSSQSGHNTVSWYQQALGQGPQFIFQYYREEENGRGNFPPRFSGLQFPNYSSELNVNALELDDSALYLCASSPEPGDTQYFGPGTRLTVL.

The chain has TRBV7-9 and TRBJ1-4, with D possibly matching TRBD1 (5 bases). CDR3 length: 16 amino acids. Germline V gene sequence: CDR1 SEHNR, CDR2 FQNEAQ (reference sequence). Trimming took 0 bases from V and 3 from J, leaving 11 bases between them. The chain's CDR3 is CASSLALSGPNEKLFF. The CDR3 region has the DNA TGTGCCAGCAGCTTAGCGCTCTCAGGGCCTAATGAAAAACTGTTTTTT.

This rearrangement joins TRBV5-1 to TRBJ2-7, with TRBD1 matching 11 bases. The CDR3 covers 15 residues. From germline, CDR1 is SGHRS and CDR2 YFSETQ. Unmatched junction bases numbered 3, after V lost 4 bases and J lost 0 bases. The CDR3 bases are TGCGCCAGCAGCGGACAGGGGGCCAGCTCCTACGAGCAGTACTTC. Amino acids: CASSGQGASSYEQYF.

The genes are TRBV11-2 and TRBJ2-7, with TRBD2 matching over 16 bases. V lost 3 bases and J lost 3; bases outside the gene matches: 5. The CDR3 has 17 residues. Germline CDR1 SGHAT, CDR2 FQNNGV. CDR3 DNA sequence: TGTGCCAGCAGCTTCCGGGGGACTAGCGGGAGGGACTACGAGCAGTACTTC. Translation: CASSFRGTSGRDYEQYF.

This chain's CDR3 is CASSLAHLAEANTGELFF. CDR3 in DNA: TGTGCCAGCAGCTTAGCCCATTTAGCGGAGGCGAACACCGGGGAGCTGTTTTTT. V is TRBV7-8 and J is TRBJ2-2, with D perhaps TRBD2 (6 bases). V lost 0 bases and J 0 bases, leaving 14 bases between the germline ends. The CDR3 length is 18 residues. Germline V CDR1 and CDR2: SGHVS, FQNEAQ.